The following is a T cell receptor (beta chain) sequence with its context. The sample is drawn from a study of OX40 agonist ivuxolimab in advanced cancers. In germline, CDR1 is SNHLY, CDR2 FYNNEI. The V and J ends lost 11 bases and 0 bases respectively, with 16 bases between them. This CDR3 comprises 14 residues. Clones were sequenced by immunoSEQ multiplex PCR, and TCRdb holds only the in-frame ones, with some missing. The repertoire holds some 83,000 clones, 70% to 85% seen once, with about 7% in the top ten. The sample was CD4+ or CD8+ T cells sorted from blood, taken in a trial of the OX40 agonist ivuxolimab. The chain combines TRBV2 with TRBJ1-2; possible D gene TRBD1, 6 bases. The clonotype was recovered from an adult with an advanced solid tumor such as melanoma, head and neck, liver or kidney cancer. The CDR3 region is CAHGAQGANYGYTF. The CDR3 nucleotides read TGTGCCCACGGGGCACAGGGAGCTAACTATGGCTACACCTTC.